These T cell receptor beta chains were read from a single sample in a study of CD4 T cells in relation to SARS-CoV-2 and coronaviruses. These receptors lack a known antigen. Data came from immunoSEQ multiplex PCR; TCRdb stores just in-frame clones and leaves some out. The profile covers some 30,000 clones, with approximately 78% appearing a single time and approximately 20% taken by the ten largest. The sample comprised CD4+ T cells from PBMCs, cultured in vitro. Receptors were obtained from a human donor in good health. Both conserved end residues are part of each CDR3. Each record gives: clone size, J gene, D gene, V gene, CDR3 protein, CDR3 DNA. The D gene is left open where the match is weak. Only part of the rows carry a size: once, few, many, or a class if the clone is expanded.

- TRBJ2-7 - TRBV6-5 CASSYKGKSYEQYF TGTGCCAGCAGTTACAAGGGGAAGAGTTACGAGCAGTACTTC
few TRBJ2-1 - TRBV11-2 CASSLPGQVYNEQFF TGTGCCAGCAGCTTGCCGGGCCAGGTGTACAATGAGCAGTTCTTC
- TRBJ1-2 TRBD1 TRBV18 CASSPTYTGDYGYTF TGTGCCAGCTCACCTACATACACAGGGGACTATGGCTACACCTTC
- TRBJ1-3 - TRBV7-6 CASSLNPLGLTSGNTIYF TGTGCCAGCAGCTTAAATCCCCTCGGACTTACCTCTGGAAACACCATATATTTT
- TRBJ2-5 TRBD2 TRBV6-5 CASSYSGLAEKTQYF TGTGCCAGCAGTTACTCGGGGCTAGCGGAGAAGACCCAGTACTTC
- TRBJ1-6 - TRBV7-2 CASSTDRGFNSPLHF TGTGCCAGCAGCACGGACCGTGGATTCAATTCACCCCTCCACTTT
- TRBJ2-1 - TRBV6-6 CASKLTVNSYNEQFF TGTGCCAGCAAATTGACAGTTAACTCCTACAATGAGCAGTTCTTC
- TRBJ2-2 - TRBV7-2 CASSSLPSAGELFF TGTGCCAGCAGCTCCCTACCCAGTGCCGGGGAGCTGTTTTTT
- TRBJ2-2 - TRBV4-3 CASSQAPEGTGELFF TGCGCCAGCAGCCAAGCGCCAGAAGGGACCGGGGAGCTGTTTTTT
- TRBJ2-3 TRBD2 TRBV11-3 CASSLAGADTQYF TGTGCCAGCAGCTTGGCGGGAGCAGATACGCAGTATTTT
- TRBJ1-1 TRBD1 TRBV7-3 CASSESRTGGAGNTEAFF TGTGCCAGCAGCGAATCTAGGACAGGGGGCGCCGGGAACACTGAAGCTTTCTTT
- TRBJ2-2 TRBD2 TRBV2 CASRAVAGAYTGELFF TGTGCCAGCAGAGCCGTAGCGGGAGCATACACCGGGGAGCTGTTTTTT
- TRBJ2-1 TRBD1 TRBV11-3 CASRKGQGADEQFF TGTGCCAGCAGGAAGGGACAGGGGGCGGATGAGCAGTTCTTC
- TRBJ1-2 - TRBV5-6 CASSFGGRRGRGYTF TGTGCCAGCAGCTTCGGGGGGCGTAGGGGTCGGGGCTACACCTTC
- TRBJ2-4 TRBD1 TRBV27 CASRPSAGGFWNIQYF TGTGCCAGCAGACCGTCGGCAGGGGGCTTTTGGAACATTCAGTACTTC
- TRBJ2-2 - TRBV19 CASSPSTGELFF TGTGCCAGTAGTCCCAGCACCGGGGAGCTGTTTTTT
- TRBJ2-1 TRBD2 TRBV6-2/TRBV6-3 CASSYFGRAYNEQFF TGTGCCAGCAGTTACTTCGGGAGGGCCTACAATGAGCAGTTCTTC
- TRBJ1-2 - TRBV11-2 CASSPKVGENYGYTF TGTGCCAGCAGCCCTAAAGTAGGGGAAAACTATGGCTACACCTTC
- TRBJ1-3 - TRBV11-2 CASSLQPSGNTIYF TGTGCCAGCAGCCTCCAGCCATCTGGAAACACCATATATTTT
once TRBJ2-7 TRBD1 TRBV12-3/TRBV12-4 CASSRGQAGEQYF TGTGCCAGCAGTAGAGGACAGGCCGGGGAGCAGTACTTC
- TRBJ2-7 TRBD2 TRBV4-3 CASSQTAPGLAGGRYEQYF TGCGCCAGCAGCCAGACTGCCCCGGGACTAGCGGGAGGGCGCTACGAGCAGTACTTC
- TRBJ2-5 - TRBV29-1 CSVGGGVGGTQYF TGCAGCGTGGGAGGTGGAGTGGGTGGGACCCAGTACTTC
- TRBJ2-2 - TRBV27 CASSLFRGTGELFF TGTGCCAGCAGTTTATTCCGGGGTACCGGGGAGCTGTTTTTT
- TRBJ1-4 - TRBV21-1 CASSKGGPRGGEKLFF TGTGCCAGCAGCAAAGGCGGGCCCAGAGGGGGTGAAAAACTGTTTTTT
- TRBJ2-5 - TRBV7-3 CASSPRGQLGETQYF TGTGCCAGCAGCCCGAGGGGCCAGCTAGGCGAGACCCAGTACTTC
few TRBJ2-1 TRBD1 TRBV27 CASKQDRGRYNEQFF TGTGCCAGCAAACAGGACAGGGGACGGTACAATGAGCAGTTCTTC
- TRBJ2-5 TRBD2 TRBV3-1/TRBV3-2 CASSRGLAALTQYF TGTGCCAGCAGCCGGGGACTAGCGGCGTTAACCCAGTACTTC